The rows below give T cell receptor beta chains drawn from one sample of a study of T cells in Graves' hyperthyroidism and ophthalmopathy. From the multiplex PCR reads, TCRdb called clonotypes with MiXCR, one entry per CDR3 protein. The repertoire includes fewer than 350,000 distinct CDR3 sequences, 15% to 20% of them detected once, and about a sixth sits in the top ten. Sample: blood. All receptors derive from a woman aged 40 to 50 with Graves' ophthalmopathy. The CDR3 runs from the conserved cysteine through the conserved F or W. D genes are given only for firm matches. Not all rows give a size; the values are once, few, many and, for expanded clones, a class.

clone_size,v_call,d_call,j_call,cdr3_nt,cdr3_aa
NA,TRBV6-5,TRBD1,TRBJ1-2,TGTGCCAGCAGTCTACCGGGACAGGGGGCCGATGGCTACACCTTC,CASSLPGQGADGYTF
many,TRBV28,NA,TRBJ2-7,TGTGCCAGCAGTGCCCACTATGGGACGGACTACGAGCAGTACTTC,CASSAHYGTDYEQYF
many,TRBV28,NA,TRBJ2-4,TGTGCCAGCAGTGAAGGGGGAGTGGCGGACATTCAGTACTTC,CASSEGGVADIQYF
many,TRBV12-3/TRBV12-4,TRBD1,TRBJ2-5,TGTGCCAGCAGGAACAACAGGGGTGGAGAGACCCAGTACTTC,CASRNNRGGETQYF
many,TRBV6-5,NA,TRBJ2-2,TGTGCCAGCAGTTACTCGAAAGGCACCGGGGAGCTGTTTTTT,CASSYSKGTGELFF
NA,TRBV7-2,NA,TRBJ2-5,TGTGCCAGCAGCCCGGGGCCCCGGAAGGAGACCCAGTACTTC,CASSPGPRKETQYF
many,TRBV11-2,TRBD2,TRBJ2-5,TGTGCCAGCAGCTTAGCCGGGGGGGGATGGGAGACCCAGTACTTC,CASSLAGGGWETQYF
NA,TRBV19,TRBD2,TRBJ2-5,TGTGCCAGTAGGAGCCGGGGGGAAGAGACCCTGTACTTC,CASRSRGEETLYF
many,TRBV4-3,NA,TRBJ2-7,TGCGCCAGCAGCCGAGATCCGGACTCCTACGAGCAGTACTTC,CASSRDPDSYEQYF
once,TRBV29-1,NA,TRBJ1-2,TGCAGCGTCGCTGTGGCAGGGGCAACCTATGGCTACACCTTC,CSVAVAGATYGYTF
many,TRBV12-3/TRBV12-4,NA,TRBJ1-1,TGTGCCAGCAGTTTAAAGACGAACACTGAAGCTTTCTTT,CASSLKTNTEAFF
NA,TRBV28,NA,TRBJ2-2,TGTGCCAGCAAGGGGAGCCTGGGCACCGGGGAGCTGTTTTTT,CASKGSLGTGELFF
many,TRBV29-1,TRBD1,TRBJ2-2,TGCAGTGTTGTCCCCCGGGACAGGGTTTCCACCGGGGAGCTGTTTTTT,CSVVPRDRVSTGELFF
many,TRBV12-3/TRBV12-4,NA,TRBJ1-5,TGTGCCAGCAGTTTTAATCTCAGGGTCAATAGCAATCAGCCCCAGCATTTT,CASSFNLRVNSNQPQHF
many,TRBV19,TRBD1,TRBJ2-7,TGTGCCAGTAGTGCCTCCGGGACAGCGTACGAGCAGTACTTC,CASSASGTAYEQYF
few,TRBV7-9,NA,TRBJ2-4,TGTGCCAGCAGCTTACTCGGAGGTGGTAGGAACATTCAGTACTTC,CASSLLGGGRNIQYF
few,TRBV6-4,TRBD2,TRBJ2-1,TGTGCCAGCAGGCTAAGCGGGAGCTTGAGAAATGAGCAGTTCTTC,CASRLSGSLRNEQFF
NA,TRBV6-1,TRBD1,TRBJ1-2,TGTGCCAGCAGTGGATCCGCTCAGGGGGATGGCTACACCTTC,CASSGSAQGDGYTF
many,TRBV7-8,NA,TRBJ2-5,TGTGCCAGCAGCCCCCGTAGGTCCCAAGAGACCCAGTACTTC,CASSPRRSQETQYF
many,TRBV2,TRBD1,TRBJ2-7,TGTGCCAGCAGTGCGGGACAGGGGTTCTACGAGCAGTACTTC,CASSAGQGFYEQYF
many,TRBV19,NA,TRBJ1-5,TGTGCCAGTAGTCAAGGTCAGCCCCAGCATTTT,CASSQGQPQHF
many,TRBV20-1,TRBD1,TRBJ1-1,TGCAGTGCCGAGACAGGGATGGCTGAAGCTTTCTTT,CSAETGMAEAFF
NA,TRBV20-1,NA,TRBJ2-7,TGCAGTGCTCCCCGGAGGGGCAGCTCCTACGAGCAGTACTTC,CSAPRRGSSYEQYF
few,TRBV9,TRBD2,TRBJ2-7,TGTGCCAGCAGCGTAGGAACTAGCGGGGATTCCTACGAGCAGTACTTC,CASSVGTSGDSYEQYF
many,TRBV7-2,NA,TRBJ2-1,TGTGCCAGCAGCCTCCCACCCGCCTATGAGCAGTTCTTC,CASSLPPAYEQFF
many,TRBV7-7,NA,TRBJ2-2,TGTGCCAGCAGCCCCAATGGGCCGTCAGCAGCGAACACCGGGGAGCTGTTTTTT,CASSPNGPSAANTGELFF
many,TRBV15,TRBD1,TRBJ2-4,TGTGCCACCAGCAGAGTCCGACAGGGACCAGCCAAAAACATTCAGTACTTC,CATSRVRQGPAKNIQYF
many,TRBV2,NA,TRBJ2-4,TGTGCCAGCAGTGACTTTATAGGGCGAGACAAAAACATTCAGTACTTC,CASSDFIGRDKNIQYF
many,TRBV5-6,NA,TRBJ1-5,TGTGCCAGCAGCTTGGGGGGGCCAGCTCGAAACAATCAGCCCCAGCATTTT,CASSLGGPARNNQPQHF
many,TRBV6-5,NA,TRBJ2-7,TGTACCAGCAGTTACCTGGGGGACTTCTCCTACGAGCAGTACTTC,CTSSYLGDFSYEQYF
many,TRBV24-1,NA,TRBJ2-5,TGTGCCACCGGAGGGGGAAAGACCCAGTACTTC,CATGGGKTQYF
NA,TRBV28,TRBD2,TRBJ2-7,TGTGCCAGCAGTTTAGGTATCATTGGCGGGAGGTTCTCCGAGCAGTACTTC,CASSLGIIGGRFSEQYF
many,TRBV12-3/TRBV12-4,NA,TRBJ1-1,TGTGCCAGCGGGAGAGACCACACTGAAGCTTTCTTT,CASGRDHTEAFF
many,TRBV20-1,NA,TRBJ1-1,TGCAGTGCTAGAGATGAGATTGGGACGGCGAACACTGAAGCTTTCTTT,CSARDEIGTANTEAFF
few,TRBV2,NA,TRBJ2-1,TGTGCCAGCAGTGAAGGGGTAGCGCCCAATGAGCAGTTCTTC,CASSEGVAPNEQFF
many,TRBV6-5,NA,TRBJ1-2,TGTGCCTGTCGTTTGAGCCCTTCCTATGGCTACACCTTC,CACRLSPSYGYTF
many,TRBV27,NA,TRBJ2-7,TGTGCCAGCGGACGTCGCCACTACGAGCAGTACTTC,CASGRRHYEQYF
many,TRBV28,TRBD1,TRBJ1-2,TGTGCCAGCAGTTTTAGGGACAGGGGATTTGGCTACACCTTC,CASSFRDRGFGYTF
many,TRBV11-2,TRBD1,TRBJ1-1,TGTGCCAGCAGTTTGGACAGGGTCAGTGAAGCTTTCTTT,CASSLDRVSEAFF
many,TRBV12-3/TRBV12-4,TRBD1,TRBJ1-1,TGTGCCAGCAGGGGTATTGGGACAGGGGACACTGAAGCTTTCTTT,CASRGIGTGDTEAFF
many,TRBV30,TRBD2,TRBJ2-5,TGTGCCTGGGCTTCCGGGACTAGCGGGAGGGAGACCCAGTACTTC,CAWASGTSGRETQYF
many,TRBV11-2,TRBD2,TRBJ2-2,TGTGCCAGCAGCCCCCGGACGAGCGGGAGAGGCACCGGGGAGCTGTTTTTT,CASSPRTSGRGTGELFF
many,TRBV6-2/TRBV6-3,NA,TRBJ2-7,TGTGCCAGCTGCCCAGGGAGCTCCTACGAGCAGTACTTC,CASCPGSSYEQYF
many,TRBV12-5,TRBD2,TRBJ2-7,TGTGCTAGTGGTTTGGTACAAAATAGCGGGAGGTTCGAGCAGTACTTC,CASGLVQNSGRFEQYF
many,TRBV7-2,NA,TRBJ1-3,TGTGCCAGCAGCTTATCTGCCTACTCTGGAAACACCATATATTTT,CASSLSAYSGNTIYF
NA,TRBV6-1,NA,TRBJ1-1,TGTGCCAGCAGTGGAGGAGGGACAGCTTTCTTT,CASSGGGTAFF
NA,TRBV20-1,TRBD2,TRBJ2-7,TGCAGTGCACCCCTAGCGGGAGAAGGAGCCTACGAGCAGTACTTC,CSAPLAGEGAYEQYF
many,TRBV19,TRBD1,TRBJ1-5,TGTGCCAGTATCCCCACAGGGGGCAATCAGCCCCAGCATTTT,CASIPTGGNQPQHF
NA,TRBV6-1,TRBD2,TRBJ2-3,TGTGCCAGCAGGGGAGCGGGAGTTGCAGATACGCAGTATTTT,CASRGAGVADTQYF
many,TRBV11-1,TRBD2,TRBJ2-1,TGTGCCAGCAGCTCGGGACTAGCGTTAAGAAATGAGCAGTTCTTC,CASSSGLALRNEQFF
many,TRBV6-1,NA,TRBJ1-1,TGTGCCAGCCTCACCGGGGGGCGCGTTGAAGCTTTCTTT,CASLTGGRVEAFF
many,TRBV4-3,NA,TRBJ1-3,TGCGCCAGCAGCCCCCGGGCCGACAATGGAAACACCATATATTTT,CASSPRADNGNTIYF
NA,TRBV6-5,TRBD1,TRBJ1-1,TGTGCCAGCAGTTACCCGACAGGGAGAGGCACTGAAGCTTTCTTT,CASSYPTGRGTEAFF
many,TRBV9,NA,TRBJ2-7,TGTGCCAGCAGCGTTGCTCAGGGCTCCTACGAGCAGTACTTC,CASSVAQGSYEQYF
many,TRBV7-2,NA,TRBJ2-7,TGTGCCAGCAGCACTTACCTCGGGGAGCAGTACTTC,CASSTYLGEQYF
NA,TRBV9,TRBD2,TRBJ2-2,TGTGCCAGCAGCGCACCAAGCGGGAGTACCGGGGAGCTGTTTTTT,CASSAPSGSTGELFF
NA,TRBV15,NA,TRBJ1-1,TGTGCCACCAGCAGAGGGGCGGCAGGGATCACTGAGGCTTTATTT,CATSRGAAGITEALF
many,TRBV2,NA,TRBJ2-7,TGTGCCAGCAGCACCTACCCTACCTACGAGCAGTACTTC,CASSTYPTYEQYF
many,TRBV6-5,NA,TRBJ2-7,TGTGCCAGCAGTTTAGAACTGGCTACCTACGAGCAGTACTTC,CASSLELATYEQYF